This T cell receptor beta chain is from a study of control samples from healthy donors and cancer patients. The CDR3 spans 13 residues. The V gene lost 6 bases and the J gene lost 2 bases, with 8 bases spanning the gap. Germline V gene lookup returns CDR1 MDHEN and CDR2 SYDVKM. Measured with immunoSEQ multiplex PCR; TCRdb has only the in-frame clones, and not every one. The data contain 120,000 or so clones, over 75% of them seen just once; the ten biggest clones take up around 2%. Sequenced: blood. This rearrangement joins TRBV28 to TRBJ2-1; D is perhaps TRBD1 or TRBD2 (6 bases each). This TCR was sampled from a man between 18 and 35 years old in good health. CDR3: CASREGAYNEQFF. The CDR3 DNA sequence: TGTGCCAGCAGGGAGGGGGCCTACAATGAGCAGTTCTTC.